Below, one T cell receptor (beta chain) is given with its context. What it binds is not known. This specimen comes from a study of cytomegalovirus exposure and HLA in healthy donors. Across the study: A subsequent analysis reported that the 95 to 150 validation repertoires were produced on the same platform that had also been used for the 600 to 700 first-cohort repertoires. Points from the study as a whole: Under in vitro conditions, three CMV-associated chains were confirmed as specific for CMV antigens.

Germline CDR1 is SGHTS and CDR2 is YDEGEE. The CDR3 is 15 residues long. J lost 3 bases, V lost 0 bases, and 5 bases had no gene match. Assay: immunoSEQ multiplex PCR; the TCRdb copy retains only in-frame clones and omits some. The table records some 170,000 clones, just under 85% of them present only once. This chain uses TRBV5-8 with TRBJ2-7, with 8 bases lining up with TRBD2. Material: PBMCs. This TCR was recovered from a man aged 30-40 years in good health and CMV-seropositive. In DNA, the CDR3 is TGTGCCAGCAGCTTGGACCAGCGGGGGATCTACGAGCAGTACTTC. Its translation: CASSLDQRGIYEQYF.